This T cell receptor beta chain was obtained from a study of CD8 T cells in Susac syndrome. Germline CDR1 is SQVTM and CDR2 is ANQGSEA. The CDR3 length is 14 residues. The ends lost 8 bases at V and 7 bases at J; junction bases unmatched: 11. Sequencing of TCR beta was performed on blood CD8+ and CD4+ T cells. The authors reverse transcribed about 0.5 to 1 ug RNA with random hexamers. Each CDR3 protein gets one entry after TCRdb re-called the immunoSEQ multiplex PCR reads with MiXCR. Of roughly 50,000 distinct CDR3 sequences listed, roughly 93% were seen once; the top ten hold more than 0.45%. This TCR came from a human donor in good health. The gene calls are TRBV29-1 and TRBJ2-5; 12 bases fit TRBD2. The specimen was CD8+ T cells from PBMCs. The CDR3 here is CSLRLAGEQSTQYF. The DNA for the CDR3 is TGCAGCCTAAGACTAGCGGGAGAACAGTCGACCCAGTACTTC.